This T cell receptor (beta chain) was identified in a study of blood T cell repertoires in COVID-19. In the study overall: Both acute and convalescent COVID-19 samples were obtained from the United States, Italy and Spain. The analysed material was cDNA or gDNA that came from T cells, B-cell-depleted T cells, or PBMCs.

In the original analysis: Reference gene primer amplification gave estimated nucleated cell counts. Generated by immunoSEQ multiplex PCR, the TCRdb table keeps only in-frame clones and is missing some. The DNA gave D and trimming, while V, J and clone size come from that table. Seen here are about 230,000 clones, 86% observed once, and the top ten hold under 14%. The length of the CDR3 is 17 residues. V was pared by 5 bases and J by 8 bases, with 15 bases of the junction left unmatched. Germline CDR1 is LNHDA and CDR2 is SQIVND (reference sequence). During active infection, Seattle patients enrolled and were then monitored through disease.

The chain has TRBV19 and TRBJ2-3; 11 bases line up with TRBD2. Source material: peripheral blood. The sequence came from a man aged 45 to 65 with COVID-19, enrolled during active disease. In nucleotides, the CDR3 is TGTGCCAGTAGTTCCCACACGACTAGCGGGGCGGCGGGTACGCAGTATTTT. Protein product: CASSSHTTSGAAGTQYF.